A selection of T cell receptor beta chains follows, all from one sample in a study of metastatic and nonmetastatic thyroid tumors. With MiXCR, TCRdb reprocessed the PCR reads. Of about 15,000 clones in the sample, about 22% were seen once. Sequencing used tumor tissue. These receptors were collected from a female donor with papillary thyroid cancer or a benign thyroid nodule (not recorded which). Some clones in this sample may be carry-over from other donors' samples. Each CDR3 is given with its conserved first and last residue. The D gene is left open where the match is weak. Rows may omit the clone size; those that give it use once, few, many or a size class.

>many|-|TRBJ1-6|TRBV7-9
CASSLHDGYNSPLHF
TGTGCCAGCAGTCTTCATGACGGATATAATTCACCCCTCCACTTT
>-|-|TRBJ2-2|TRBV25-1
CASSSGELFF
TGTGCCAGCAGTTCCGGGGAGCTGTTTTTT
>few|-|TRBJ1-1|TRBV6-1
CASSEEGLTGNTEAFF
TGTGCCAGCAGTGAAGAGGGACTAACAGGGAACACTGAAGCTTTCTTT
>many|TRBD1|TRBJ1-4|TRBV2
CASKGGWEKLFF
TGTGCCAGCAAAGGGGGCTGGGAAAAACTGTTTTTT
>medium-sized|TRBD2|TRBJ2-1|TRBV6-2/TRBV6-3
CASSRWTSGGYNEQFF
TGTGCCAGCAGCCGATGGACTAGCGGGGGATACAATGAGCAGTTCTTC
>many|TRBD2|TRBJ2-3|TRBV4-3
CASSHLPSGDTDTQYF
TGCGCCAGCAGCCATCTACCTAGCGGAGACACAGATACGCAGTATTTT
>many|TRBD2|TRBJ2-1|TRBV7-2
CASSLSGSSYNEQFF
TGTGCCAGCAGCCTTAGCGGGAGCTCCTACAATGAGCAGTTCTTC
>-|-|TRBJ2-6|TRBV11-2
CASSFILSSGANVLTF
TGTGCCAGCAGCTTCATCCTTAGCTCTGGGGCCAACGTCCTGACTTTC
>many|TRBD1|TRBJ1-2|TRBV27
CASSFSGGGYTF
TGTGCCAGCAGTTTTTCAGGGGGGGGCTACACCTTC
>many|-|TRBJ2-5|TRBV2
CASTGQETQYF
TGTGCCAGCACGGGACAAGAGACCCAGTACTTC
>-|-|TRBJ2-7|TRBV4-1
CASSGGWGQSSYEQYF
TGCGCCAGCAGCGGAGGTTGGGGCCAGAGCTCCTACGAGCAGTACTTC